This T cell receptor (beta chain) was sequenced for a study of naive and memory T cell subsets. Cells stained for CD3, CD4, CD8, CD45RA, CD27 and viability were sorted into four CD45RA/CD27 subsets. Two oligonucleotides, mixed equimolar, formed the beta constant-region primer covering TRBC1 and TRBC2. The ligated cDNA underwent four PCR rounds using SP2 and nested alpha and beta constant-region primers. A 12-nucleotide UMI and the SP2 primer were added to the cDNA 3' end by oligonucleotide ligation. TCRdb redid the calling of the UMI-ligation and nested PCR reads with MiXCR, one entry per CDR3 protein. Here the sample spans some 110,000 distinct CDR3 sequences, around 15% being singletons. As concerns this clonotype: The antigen is undetermined.

The study's findings and limits: Possibly reflecting memory cells re-expressing CD45RA, a few larger clonotypes occurred in naive repertoires, especially CD8. From naive to CM, EM and EMRA, diversity decreased and Gini increased. There was no ground truth to check naive and memory subset results.

The receptor's source is a human donor in good health. Sequenced: naive CD8+ T cells from blood.

CDR3 sequence: CASSVDGGTGELFF. CDR3 sequence (DNA): TGTGCCAGCAGCGTAGACGGCGGGACCGGGGAGCTGTTTTTT. The chain recombines TRBV9 with TRBJ2-2; D might be TRBD2 (5 bases). Germline V gives CDR1 SGDLS, CDR2 YYNGEE. V was clipped by 0 bases and J by 5 bases, with 8 bases between them. The CDR3 loop spans 14 amino acids.